These 25 T cell receptor beta chains share one sample of origin, sequenced in a study of Ad26.COV2.S vaccination and SARS-CoV-2 variants. TCRdb keeps only in-frame clones here, not all; method: immunoSEQ multiplex PCR. The sample consists of 300,000 to 350,000 clones, about nine tenths of them appearing once. Treatment meaning: about 20 received Ad26.COV2.S at low or high dose, single or two shots; roughly 5 received placebo; per-sample allocation not given. At day 63 after the first vaccine or placebo injection, samples were drawn. Source: peripheral blood, taken in a trial of Ad26.COV2.S vaccine versus placebo. The receptor source for this set is a person between 18 and 59 years old who received the Ad26.COV2.S COVID-19 vaccine or a placebo.

The V call is TRBV21-1, the J call TRBJ1-1; the D call TRBD1 from the table was never checked on the DNA. TRBV21-1 is an annotated pseudogene. This CDR3 is 15 amino acids long. CDR3 DNA: TGTGCCAGCAGCAAAGACCAGGGGCGCGGGACTGAAGCTTTCTTT. The encoded protein is CASSKDQGRGTEAFF.

This clone has only one observation. The chain is built from TRBV11-2 and TRBJ2-1; 8 bases agree with TRBD2. CDR1 and CDR2 (germline): SGHAT, FQNNGV. The CDR3 spans 15 residues. Losses at the gene ends were 3 bases for V and 3 bases for J; bases not matched to a gene: 4. The CDR3 DNA reads TGTGCCAGCAGCTTCTCTAGCGGGTTCTACAATGAGCAGTTCTTC. It encodes CASSFSSGFYNEQFF.

V is TRBV13 and J is TRBJ2-1; 16 nucleotides line up with TRBD2. The CDR3 is 18 residues long. J gave up 0 bases and V 6 bases, and 5 bases lay outside the gene matches. The V gene's germline CDR1 is PRHDT and CDR2 FYEKMQ (reference sequence). The CDR3 bases are TGTGCCAGCAGTTCCGGGACTAGCGGGGGGGGCTCCTACAATGAGCAGTTCTTC. Translated: CASSSGTSGGGSYNEQFF.

The J gene is TRBJ1-4, the V gene TRBV4-3; 8 bases are a match to TRBD1. CDR1 is LGHNA, CDR2 YSLEER, per germline. The CDR3 loop spans 14 amino acids. After removal of 6 bases from V and 5 bases from J, the junction contained 5 bases not matched to a gene. CDR3 sequence reads: CASSQDRANEKLFF. CDR3 bases: TGCGCCAGCAGTCAGGACAGGGCCAATGAAAAACTGTTTTTT.

DNA of the CDR3: TGTGCCAGCAGCCCCGAGACAGACAACACTGAAGCTTTCTTT. Protein: CASSPETDNTEAFF. This chain uses TRBV13 with TRBJ1-1, with D possibly TRBD1 on 5 matching bases. Germline assignment: CDR1 PRHDT and CDR2 FYEKMQ (reference sequence). Between the trimmed V and J ends, which lost 5 bases and 2 bases, there was a span of 12 bases. CDR3 length equals 14 residues.

This clone was recorded once. The CDR3 spells CASSLSTSPYEQYF. For the CDR3, the DNA is TGTGCCAGCAGTTTATCGACGTCCCCCTACGAGCAGTACTTC. The genes are TRBV27 and TRBJ2-7, with no clear D. CDR1 is MNHEY and CDR2 is SMNVEV in the germline V gene (reference sequence). The CDR3 extends over 14 amino acids. Trimming removed 0 bases at V and 2 bases at J, with 8 bases between.

The chain carries TRBV4-3 and TRBJ2-1, with a tentative D call TRBD2 (6 bases). Deletions cut 0 bases from V and 9 bases from J, with 12 bases between. Per germline, CDR1 LGHNA and CDR2 YSLEER. The CDR3 runs 14 residues. DNA for the CDR3: TGCGCCAGCAGCCAAGAAAGACTAGTAGGTGAGCAGTTCTTC. Its protein is CASSQERLVGEQFF.

The chain recombines TRBV6-2 or TRBV6-3 with TRBJ1-2; D is undetermined. Trimming shortened V by 5 bases and J by 3 bases, and 13 bases separated the two germline ends. Germline V gives CDR1 MNHEY, CDR2 SVGEGT. The CDR3 is made up of 14 amino acids. The CDR3 sequence: CASSIQISDYGYTF. CDR3 bases: TGTGCCAGCAGTATACAAATCTCGGACTATGGCTACACCTTC.

The rearrangement uses TRBV28 and TRBJ1-1; 10 positions agree with TRBD1. Looked up from germline, CDR1 is MDHEN and CDR2 is SYDVKM. The CDR3 runs to 17 residues. V gave up 3 bases and J gave up 7 bases; unmatched junction bases: 14. DNA of the CDR3: TGTGCCAGCAGTTTCACTATCGACAGGGGGCAGGGTTTTGAAGCTTTCTTT. Its protein product is CASSFTIDRGQGFEAFF.

Written as DNA, the CDR3 is TGTGCCAGCTCACCACTTGACAGCGCTAACTATGGCTACACCTTC. It codes for CASSPLDSANYGYTF. This chain connects TRBV18 to TRBJ1-2; D might be TRBD1 (5 bases). The V and J ends lost 1 base and 0 bases respectively, with 9 bases between them. Germline CDR1 reads KGHSH; CDR2 reads LQKENI. The CDR3 is made up of 15 amino acids.

The chain uses TRBV2 and TRBJ2-3; TRBD1 matches at 7 bases. The length of the CDR3 is 15 residues. Germline CDR1 and CDR2: SNHLY and FYNNEI. V gave up 7 bases and J gave up 1 base; unmatched junction bases: 8. The CDR3 region has the DNA TGTGCCAGCAACAGACAGGGAATAGGCACAGATACGCAGTATTTT. Protein: CASNRQGIGTDTQYF.

CDR3 coding DNA: TGTGCCAGCAGCCAAGGGCAGTTAATATATTTT. Its protein product is CASSQGQLIYF. The rearrangement uses TRBV4-2 and TRBJ1-3; D unclear. The CDR3 covers 11 residues. Germline V gene sequence: CDR1 LGHNA, CDR2 YNFKEQ. V lost 1 base and J lost 13, with 8 bases in between.

Points on this clone: This CDR3 is also generated by other DNA sequences in the sample. The V and J genes are TRBV5-6 and TRBJ1-1; D is uncertain. Germline V lookup: CDR1 SGHDT, CDR2 YYEEEE. Trimming pared 0 bases from V and 0 bases from J, leaving 6 bases between. The CDR3 spans 14 residues. The CDR3 nucleotides are TGTGCCAGCAGCTTGGGGGGAATGAACACTGAAGCTTTCTTT. Translating it yields CASSLGGMNTEAFF.

The chain recombines TRBV10-1 with TRBJ1-1; a weak D match, TRBD1 (5 bases). CDR1 and CDR2 from the germline V gene are WNHNN and SYGVQD (reference sequence). The CDR3 is made up of 14 amino acids. The V end was cut by 0 bases, the J end by 1 base, with 6 bases between. CDR3 amino acids: CASSESGTNTEAFF. In nucleotides, the CDR3 is TGCGCCAGCAGTGAGTCCGGGACGAACACTGAAGCTTTCTTT.

A single count supports this clone. This rearrangement joins TRBV25-1 to TRBJ1-1, with D unclear. With 7 bases removed from V and 7 bases from J, the gap between germline ends came to 16 bases. This CDR3 has 13 amino acids. From germline, CDR1 is MGHDK and CDR2 SYGVNS. CDR3 loop: CASKTVSYSEAFF. CDR3 nucleotide sequence: TGTGCCAGCAAGACCGTAAGTTACAGTGAAGCTTTCTTT.

The chain uses TRBV6-5 and TRBJ1-4; 7 positions agree with TRBD1. This CDR3 region has 15 residues. J gave up 0 bases and V 8 bases, and 6 bases lay outside the gene matches. CDR1 is MNHEY and CDR2 is SVGAGI in the germline V gene. The CDR3 loop reads CASQGTDATNEKLFF. The CDR3 nucleotides are TGTGCCAGCCAGGGGACAGATGCAACTAATGAAAAACTGTTTTTT.

CDR3 bases: TGTGCCAGCAGCTTACCGGGACAGGGGCTCGAGGAGACCCAGTACTTC. It codes for CASSLPGQGLEETQYF. The chain has TRBV7-2 and TRBJ2-5; TRBD1 aligns across 10 bases. Looked up from germline, CDR1 is SGHTA and CDR2 is FQGNSA. CDR3 length equals 16 residues. V shed 2 bases and J 5 bases; nucleotides not matched to a gene: 8.

V gene TRBV6-5 combines with J gene TRBJ1-1; TRBD1 matches 8 bases. CDR3 length equals 14 residues. Trimming removed 2 bases from V and 3 bases from J; junction bases left unmatched: 2. From germline, CDR1 is MNHEY and CDR2 SVGAGI. CDR3 region: CASSYQGADTEAFF. Here the CDR3 DNA reads TGTGCCAGCAGTTACCAGGGGGCTGACACTGAAGCTTTCTTT.

V and J are TRBV3-1 (or the pseudogene TRBV3-2) and TRBJ2-7, with TRBD1 matching 12 bases. The CDR3 consists of 17 residues. Losses at the gene ends were 0 bases for V and 5 bases for J; bases not matched to a gene: 8. Looked up from germline, CDR1 is LGHDT and CDR2 is YNNKEL (reference sequence). The CDR3 here is CASSQDWVGTGGNEQYV. The CDR3 DNA reads as TGTGCCAGCAGCCAAGATTGGGTAGGGACAGGGGGCAACGAGCAGTACGTC.

This chain joins TRBV3-1 (or the pseudogene TRBV3-2) and TRBJ2-1; D is unresolved. Germline V gene data show CDR1 as LGHDT and CDR2 as YNNKEL (reference sequence). The CDR3 spans 13 residues. V dropped 7 bases and J dropped 3 bases, with 10 bases sitting between them. The CDR3 sequence is CASTSGNYNEQFF. The CDR3 DNA reads as TGTGCCAGCACCTCCGGCAACTACAATGAGCAGTTCTTC.

This clone was picked up one time. In nucleotides, the CDR3 is TGTGCCAGCTCACGTACAACTCTAGACATGAACACTGAAGCTTTCTTT. Its protein is CASSRTTLDMNTEAFF. This chain uses TRBV18 with TRBJ1-1; no clear D gene. CDR1 and CDR2 from the germline V gene are KGHSH and LQKENI. The CDR3 extends over 16 amino acids. V was shortened by 4 bases and J by 0 bases, with 15 bases between the two germline ends.

On this clone: Other nucleotide sequences in the sample specify the same CDR3. This chain connects TRBV4-1 to TRBJ1-1, with D hard to call. This CDR3 region has 14 residues. V was pared by 0 bases and J by 1 base, with 6 bases between. Germline-derived CDR1 and CDR2 are MGHRA and YSYEKL. The CDR3: CASSQDGGNTEAFF. In DNA, the CDR3 is TGCGCCAGCAGCCAAGATGGAGGGAACACTGAAGCTTTCTTT.

The J gene is TRBJ1-1, the V gene TRBV5-5; a weak D match, TRBD1 (5 bases). CDR1 is SGHKS and CDR2 is YYEKEE in the germline V gene (reference sequence). CDR3 length: 13 residues. Trimming stripped 6 bases from V and 3 bases from J, with 12 bases between. In DNA form, the CDR3 reads TGTGCCAGCAAGAGGGGCGGGGACACTGAAGCTTTCTTT. Translated: CASKRGGDTEAFF. Combining the CDR3 with reference TRBV5-5 and TRBJ1-1 gives the whole variable domain DAGVTQSPTHLIKTRGQQVTLRCSPISGHKSVSWYQQVLGQGPQFIFQYYEKEERGRGNFPDRFSARQFPNYSSELNVNALLLGDSALYLCASKRGGDTEAFFGQGTRLTVV.

V is TRBV2 and J is TRBJ1-3, with 12 bases matching TRBD1. Trimming cost V 9 bases and J 1 base; bases outside gene matches: 22. Germline CDR1 and CDR2: SNHLY and FYNNEI. The CDR3 is made up of 21 amino acids. This chain's CDR3 is CASLGAFKKPGQGASGNTIYF. CDR3 DNA: TGTGCCAGTTTGGGGGCCTTCAAAAAACCGGGACAGGGGGCGTCTGGAAACACCATATATTTT.

The chain recombines TRBV7-2 with TRBJ2-1; D remains ambiguous. Germline CDR1 is SGHTA and CDR2 is FQGNSA. V lost 5 bases and J 7 bases, leaving 12 bases between the germline ends. The CDR3 loop spans 13 amino acids. CDR3 amino acids: CASSPLGLNEQFF. The DNA of the CDR3 is TGTGCCAGCAGCCCCCTGGGGTTGAATGAGCAGTTCTTC.